Listed below are T cell receptor beta chains from one sample, sequenced in a study of blood T cell repertoires in COVID-19. The protocol was immunoSEQ multiplex PCR, while the TCRdb copy is restricted to in-frame clones and leaves out a portion. Of about 24,000 clones in the sample, roughly 89% were seen once. Source material: peripheral blood. These receptors came from an older man with COVID-19, enrolled during active disease. The CDR3 runs from the conserved cysteine through the conserved F or W. The D gene is left open where the match is weak. Clone sizes are given selectively: once, few, many, or a class where the clone is expanded.

j_call: TRBJ1-2; cdr3_length: 13; v_call: TRBV5-1; d_call: -; clone_size: few; cdr3_aa: CASGLGTGYGYTF; cdr3_nt: TGCGCCAGCGGCTTGGGGACTGGCTATGGCTACACCTTC
j_call: TRBJ1-5; cdr3_length: 16; v_call: TRBV19; d_call: -; clone_size: -; cdr3_aa: CASSHQPVWSNQPQHF; cdr3_nt: TGTGCCAGTAGTCACCAACCAGTGTGGAGCAATCAGCCCCAGCATTTT
j_call: TRBJ1-4; cdr3_length: 13; v_call: TRBV5-1; d_call: -; clone_size: -; cdr3_aa: CASSLQTNEKLFF; cdr3_nt: TGCGCCAGCAGCCTACAGACGAATGAAAAACTGTTTTTT
j_call: TRBJ2-1; cdr3_length: 15; v_call: TRBV15; d_call: -; clone_size: -; cdr3_aa: CATSRVADSYNEQFF; cdr3_nt: TGTGCCACCAGCAGAGTAGCGGACTCCTACAATGAGCAGTTCTTC
j_call: TRBJ1-4; cdr3_length: 14; v_call: TRBV2; d_call: TRBD1; clone_size: -; cdr3_aa: CASRGDRLNEKLFF; cdr3_nt: TGTGCCAGCAGGGGGGACAGACTTAATGAAAAACTGTTTTTT
j_call: TRBJ2-3; cdr3_length: 17; v_call: TRBV6-1; d_call: TRBD2; clone_size: -; cdr3_aa: CASSEAPGGGAQDTQYF; cdr3_nt: TGTGCCAGCAGTGAAGCGCCTGGCGGGGGGGCACAAGATACGCAGTATTTT
j_call: TRBJ2-3; cdr3_length: 14; v_call: TRBV6-5; d_call: -; clone_size: -; cdr3_aa: CASSYTQPGDTQYF; cdr3_nt: TGTGCCAGCAGTTACACCCAGCCCGGGGATACGCAGTATTTT
j_call: TRBJ1-3; cdr3_length: 14; v_call: TRBV7-9; d_call: TRBD1; clone_size: -; cdr3_aa: CASSSTGERNTIYF; cdr3_nt: TGTGCCAGCAGCTCAACAGGGGAAAGAAACACCATATATTTT
j_call: TRBJ2-7; cdr3_length: 11; v_call: TRBV5-8; d_call: -; clone_size: -; cdr3_aa: CASSFVYEQYF; cdr3_nt: TGTGCCAGCAGCTTCGTCTACGAGCAGTACTTC
j_call: TRBJ1-5; cdr3_length: 13; v_call: TRBV5-8; d_call: -; clone_size: once; cdr3_aa: CASSFGQNQPQHF; cdr3_nt: TGTGCCAGCAGCTTTGGACAGAATCAGCCCCAGCATTTT
j_call: TRBJ2-1; cdr3_length: 15; v_call: TRBV2; d_call: TRBD2; clone_size: -; cdr3_aa: CASVGRERGVNEQFF; cdr3_nt: TGTGCCAGCGTGGGAAGGGAGCGGGGGGTCAATGAGCAGTTCTTC
j_call: TRBJ1-5; cdr3_length: 14; v_call: TRBV2; d_call: -; clone_size: -; cdr3_aa: CASRGGSGNQPQHF; cdr3_nt: TGTGCCAGCAGGGGGGGGTCAGGCAATCAGCCCCAGCATTTT
j_call: TRBJ1-3; cdr3_length: 14; v_call: TRBV5-1; d_call: -; clone_size: -; cdr3_aa: CASSLEGRGDTIYF; cdr3_nt: TGCGCCAGCAGCTTGGAAGGGCGCGGGGACACCATATATTTT
j_call: TRBJ2-1; cdr3_length: 14; v_call: TRBV7-9; d_call: -; clone_size: -; cdr3_aa: CASSLAPWSGEQFF; cdr3_nt: TGTGCCAGCAGCTTAGCCCCGTGGTCAGGCGAGCAGTTCTTC
j_call: TRBJ1-5; cdr3_length: 16; v_call: TRBV4-1; d_call: TRBD1; clone_size: -; cdr3_aa: CASSHIGQGIRQPQHF; cdr3_nt: TGCGCCAGCAGCCACATCGGACAGGGGATACGACAGCCCCAGCATTTT
j_call: TRBJ1-2; cdr3_length: 14; v_call: TRBV30; d_call: -; clone_size: -; cdr3_aa: CAWSAYSGNYGYTF; cdr3_nt: TGTGCCTGGAGTGCCTATTCAGGGAACTATGGCTACACCTTC
j_call: TRBJ1-2; cdr3_length: 15; v_call: TRBV20-1; d_call: -; clone_size: -; cdr3_aa: CSASPTPKSNYGYTF; cdr3_nt: TGCAGTGCTAGTCCAACCCCTAAAAGTAACTATGGCTACACCTTC
j_call: TRBJ1-6; cdr3_length: 16; v_call: TRBV19; d_call: TRBD1; clone_size: once; cdr3_aa: CASSIMTGLKNSPLHF; cdr3_nt: TGTGCCAGTAGTATAATGACAGGGTTGAAGAATTCACCCCTCCACTTT
j_call: TRBJ1-1; cdr3_length: 14; v_call: TRBV5-1; d_call: -; clone_size: -; cdr3_aa: CASSLNSVNTEAFF; cdr3_nt: TGCGCCAGCAGCTTGAACAGTGTCAACACTGAAGCTTTCTTT
j_call: TRBJ2-3; cdr3_length: 16; v_call: TRBV11-1; d_call: -; clone_size: -; cdr3_aa: CASSLGLGRNGDTQYF; cdr3_nt: TGTGCCAGCAGCTTAGGCCTCGGCAGGAACGGCGATACGCAGTATTTT
j_call: TRBJ2-1; cdr3_length: 16; v_call: TRBV11-3; d_call: -; clone_size: few; cdr3_aa: CASSAGASYLYNEQFF; cdr3_nt: TGTGCCAGCAGCGCAGGGGCATCCTACCTCTACAATGAGCAGTTCTTC
j_call: TRBJ2-2; cdr3_length: 15; v_call: TRBV19; d_call: -; clone_size: -; cdr3_aa: CASSPDSSNTGELFF; cdr3_nt: TGTGCCAGTAGCCCCGACAGCTCGAACACCGGGGAGCTGTTTTTT
j_call: TRBJ1-2; cdr3_length: 14; v_call: TRBV29-1; d_call: TRBD1; clone_size: -; cdr3_aa: CSVDSLTGWGGYTF; cdr3_nt: TGCAGCGTTGACTCTTTGACAGGGTGGGGTGGCTACACCTTC
j_call: TRBJ1-2; cdr3_length: 13; v_call: TRBV6-6; d_call: TRBD1; clone_size: -; cdr3_aa: CASSQDRGHGYTF; cdr3_nt: TGTGCCAGCAGCCAGGACAGGGGGCATGGCTACACCTTC
j_call: TRBJ1-5; cdr3_length: 14; v_call: TRBV2; d_call: -; clone_size: -; cdr3_aa: CASSPDSIPQPQHF; cdr3_nt: TGTGCCAGCAGTCCCGACAGCATCCCTCAGCCCCAGCATTTT
j_call: TRBJ1-3; cdr3_length: 14; v_call: TRBV3-1/TRBV3-2; d_call: -; clone_size: -; cdr3_aa: CASSQENRVNTIYF; cdr3_nt: TGTGCCAGCAGCCAAGAGAACAGGGTAAACACCATATATTTT
j_call: TRBJ1-2; cdr3_length: 16; v_call: TRBV30; d_call: -; clone_size: -; cdr3_aa: CAYRTITRESTDGYTF; cdr3_nt: TGTGCCTACAGAACGATCACCAGGGAATCGACCGATGGCTACACCTTC
j_call: TRBJ2-1; cdr3_length: 14; v_call: TRBV19; d_call: -; clone_size: -; cdr3_aa: CASRSSGSRNEQFF; cdr3_nt: TGTGCCAGTAGATCGAGCGGTAGTCGCAATGAGCAGTTCTTC
j_call: TRBJ2-5; cdr3_length: 12; v_call: TRBV3-1/TRBV3-2; d_call: -; clone_size: once; cdr3_aa: CASSHRRETQYF; cdr3_nt: TGTGCCAGCAGCCACCGGAGGGAGACCCAGTACTTC
j_call: TRBJ1-3; cdr3_length: 15; v_call: TRBV19; d_call: TRBD1; clone_size: few; cdr3_aa: CASSPGQGYGNTIYF; cdr3_nt: TGTGCCAGTAGTCCGGGACAGGGGTATGGAAACACCATATATTTT
j_call: TRBJ2-7; cdr3_length: 14; v_call: TRBV6-5; d_call: TRBD1; clone_size: medium-sized; cdr3_aa: CASRWTGSSAEQYF; cdr3_nt: TGTGCCAGCAGGTGGACAGGGAGTTCAGCCGAGCAGTACTTC
j_call: TRBJ1-1; cdr3_length: 13; v_call: TRBV29-1; d_call: -; clone_size: -; cdr3_aa: CSVEPPGRTEAFF; cdr3_nt: TGCAGCGTTGAGCCCCCAGGGCGAACTGAAGCTTTCTTT
j_call: TRBJ1-5; cdr3_length: 13; v_call: TRBV30; d_call: -; clone_size: few; cdr3_aa: CAWNEGGNQPQHF; cdr3_nt: TGTGCCTGGAATGAGGGAGGCAATCAGCCCCAGCATTTT
j_call: TRBJ2-2; cdr3_length: 15; v_call: TRBV19; d_call: TRBD1; clone_size: -; cdr3_aa: CASSPGTGWAGELFF; cdr3_nt: TGTGCCAGTAGTCCTGGGACAGGATGGGCCGGGGAGCTGTTTTTT
j_call: TRBJ2-1; cdr3_length: 16; v_call: TRBV7-2; d_call: -; clone_size: -; cdr3_aa: CASTMWALRGYNEQFF; cdr3_nt: TGTGCCAGCACCATGTGGGCCCTAAGGGGATACAATGAGCAGTTCTTC
j_call: TRBJ1-2; cdr3_length: 15; v_call: TRBV5-5; d_call: TRBD1; clone_size: -; cdr3_aa: CASSVQGANNFGYTF; cdr3_nt: TGTGCCAGCAGCGTACAGGGGGCAAATAACTTTGGCTACACCTTC
j_call: TRBJ1-4; cdr3_length: 14; v_call: TRBV5-1; d_call: -; clone_size: -; cdr3_aa: CASSPGTVDEKLFF; cdr3_nt: TGCGCCAGCAGCCCCGGGACTGTAGATGAAAAACTGTTTTTT
j_call: TRBJ1-1; cdr3_length: 13; v_call: TRBV19; d_call: TRBD1; clone_size: -; cdr3_aa: CASSWTGDTEAFF; cdr3_nt: TGTGCCAGTAGTTGGACAGGGGACACTGAAGCTTTCTTT
j_call: TRBJ1-2; cdr3_length: 14; v_call: TRBV7-9; d_call: -; clone_size: -; cdr3_aa: CASSLGAGINGYTF; cdr3_nt: TGTGCCAGCAGCTTAGGGGCAGGGATAAACGGCTACACCTTC
j_call: TRBJ2-1; cdr3_length: 15; v_call: TRBV6-6; d_call: TRBD2; clone_size: -; cdr3_aa: CASSYEAGVRNEQFF; cdr3_nt: TGTGCCAGCAGTTACGAGGCGGGAGTCCGGAATGAGCAGTTCTTC
j_call: TRBJ2-1; cdr3_length: 13; v_call: TRBV7-9; d_call: -; clone_size: -; cdr3_aa: CASSGASRNEQFF; cdr3_nt: TGTGCCAGCAGCGGAGCTAGTCGTAATGAGCAGTTCTTC
j_call: TRBJ2-1; cdr3_length: 15; v_call: TRBV27; d_call: -; clone_size: -; cdr3_aa: CASSTGGPTYNEQFF; cdr3_nt: TGTGCCAGCAGTACCGGAGGCCCTACGTACAATGAGCAGTTCTTC